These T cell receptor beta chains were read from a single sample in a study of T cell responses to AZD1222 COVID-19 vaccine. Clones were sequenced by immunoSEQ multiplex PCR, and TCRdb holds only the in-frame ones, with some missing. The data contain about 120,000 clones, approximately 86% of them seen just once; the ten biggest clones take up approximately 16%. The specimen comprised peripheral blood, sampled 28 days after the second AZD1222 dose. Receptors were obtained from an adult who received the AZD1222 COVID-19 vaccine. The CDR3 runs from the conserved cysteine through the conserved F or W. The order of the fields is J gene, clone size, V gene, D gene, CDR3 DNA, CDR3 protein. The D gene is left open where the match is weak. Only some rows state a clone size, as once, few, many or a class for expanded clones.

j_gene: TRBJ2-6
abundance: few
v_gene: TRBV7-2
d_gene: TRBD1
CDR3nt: TGTGCCAGCAGCCGCAGAGGACAGGGGGTGTCTGGGGCCAACGTCCTGACTTTC
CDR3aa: CASSRRGQGVSGANVLTF

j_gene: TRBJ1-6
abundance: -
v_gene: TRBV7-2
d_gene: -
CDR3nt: TGTGCCAGCGCGCAGGGGAGGAATTCACCCCTCCACTTT
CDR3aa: CASAQGRNSPLHF

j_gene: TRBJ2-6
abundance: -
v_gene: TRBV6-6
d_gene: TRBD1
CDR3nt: TGTGCCAGCAGTCTACGGACAGGGGCCCTACAGTCTGGGGCCAACGTCCTGACTTTC
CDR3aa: CASSLRTGALQSGANVLTF

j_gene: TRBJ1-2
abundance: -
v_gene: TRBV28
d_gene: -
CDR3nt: TGTGCCAGCAGTTCCCCGGGCTATGGCTACACCTTC
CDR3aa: CASSSPGYGYTF

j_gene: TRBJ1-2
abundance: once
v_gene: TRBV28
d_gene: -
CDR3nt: TGTGCCAGCAGCCTCGGGGTTCTTAGCGGTCTCGGGGGCTACACCTTC
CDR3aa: CASSLGVLSGLGGYTF

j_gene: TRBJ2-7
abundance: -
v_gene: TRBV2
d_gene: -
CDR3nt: TGTGCCAGCAGTGATTCAGGGGCCTACGAGCAGTACTTC
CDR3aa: CASSDSGAYEQYF

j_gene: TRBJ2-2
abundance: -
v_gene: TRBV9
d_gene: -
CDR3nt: TGTGCCAGCAGCGGAGCCCCAGGTAGGACACTCAACACCGGGGAGCTGTTTTTT
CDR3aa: CASSGAPGRTLNTGELFF

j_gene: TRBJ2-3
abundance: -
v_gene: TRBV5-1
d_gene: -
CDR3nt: TGCGCCAGCAGCTTGCAAGGGTTGGGCACAGATACGCAGTATTTT
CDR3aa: CASSLQGLGTDTQYF

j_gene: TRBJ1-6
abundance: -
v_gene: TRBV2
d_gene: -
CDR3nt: TGTGCCAGCAGTGATCAGGCCAAAAATTCACCCCTCCACTTT
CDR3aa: CASSDQAKNSPLHF

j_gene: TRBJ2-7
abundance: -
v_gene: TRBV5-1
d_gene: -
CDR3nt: TGCGCCAGCAGCCTGACGGGGGACACGCGCTACGAGCAGTACTTC
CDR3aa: CASSLTGDTRYEQYF

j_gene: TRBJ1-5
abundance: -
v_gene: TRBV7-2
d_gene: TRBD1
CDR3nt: TGTGCCAGCTCACAGGGGAAAAATCAGCCCCAGCATTTT
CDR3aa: CASSQGKNQPQHF

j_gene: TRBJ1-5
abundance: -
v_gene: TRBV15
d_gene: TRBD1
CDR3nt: TGTGCCACCAGCAGGCCCCTGGGACTGGGGTTGACAGGGCCAGATCAGCCCCAGCATTTT
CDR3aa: CATSRPLGLGLTGPDQPQHF

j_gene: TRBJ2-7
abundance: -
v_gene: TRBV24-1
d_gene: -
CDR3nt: TGTGCCACCAGTGACAGGGGTTCCTACGAGCAGTACTTC
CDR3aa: CATSDRGSYEQYF

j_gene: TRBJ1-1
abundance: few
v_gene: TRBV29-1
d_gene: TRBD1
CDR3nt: TGCAGCGTATCGGGACAGGGGACTGAAGCTTTCTTT
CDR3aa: CSVSGQGTEAFF

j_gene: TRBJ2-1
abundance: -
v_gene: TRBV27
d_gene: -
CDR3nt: TGTGCCAGCAGTTTATCGAATCCCCGACTAGAGCAGTTCTTC
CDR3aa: CASSLSNPRLEQFF

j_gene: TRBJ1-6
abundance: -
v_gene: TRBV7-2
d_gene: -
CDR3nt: TGTGCCAGCAGCCAGGGTCCCGCGGGGAATTCACCCCTCCACTTT
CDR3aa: CASSQGPAGNSPLHF

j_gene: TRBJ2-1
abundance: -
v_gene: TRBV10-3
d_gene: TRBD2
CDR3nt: TGTGCCATCAGTCGGGGACTAGGGGGTCGGAATGAGCAGTTCTTC
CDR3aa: CAISRGLGGRNEQFF

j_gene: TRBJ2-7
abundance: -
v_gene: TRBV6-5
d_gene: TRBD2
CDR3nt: TGTGCCAGCAGCGCCCTAGCGGGGGGGGACGAGCAGTACTTC
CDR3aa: CASSALAGGDEQYF

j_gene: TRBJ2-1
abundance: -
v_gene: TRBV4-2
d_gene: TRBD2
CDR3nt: TGTGCCAGCAGCCAAGATTTTAGGACCGCGGGAGCGTCCTACAATGAGCAGTTCTTC
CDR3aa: CASSQDFRTAGASYNEQFF

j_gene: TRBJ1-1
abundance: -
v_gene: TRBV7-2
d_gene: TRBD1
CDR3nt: TGTGCCAGCAGCTCCACAGGGGCGGACACTGAAGCTTTCTTT
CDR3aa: CASSSTGADTEAFF

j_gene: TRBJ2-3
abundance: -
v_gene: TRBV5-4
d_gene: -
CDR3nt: TGTGCCAGCAGCTTGAGGGGGATCTTAACAGATACGCAGTATTTT
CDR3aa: CASSLRGILTDTQYF

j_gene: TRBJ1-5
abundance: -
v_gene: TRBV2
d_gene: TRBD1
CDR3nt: TGTGCCAGCAGTGGGGGACAGGGAAGTAGTCAGCCCCAGCATTTT
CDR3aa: CASSGGQGSSQPQHF

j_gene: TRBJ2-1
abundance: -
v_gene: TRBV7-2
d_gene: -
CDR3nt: TGTGCCAGCAGCCAGCAGTCCTACAATGAGCAGTTCTTC
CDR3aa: CASSQQSYNEQFF

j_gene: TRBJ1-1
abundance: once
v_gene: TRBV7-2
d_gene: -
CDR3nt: TGTGCCAGCAGCTCATCCCCAGGGAACACTGAAGCTTTCTTT
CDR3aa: CASSSSPGNTEAFF

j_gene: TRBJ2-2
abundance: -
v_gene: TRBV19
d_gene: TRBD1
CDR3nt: TGTGCCAGTAGTCGGCCAGGGGGCTTTGACGGGGAGCTGTTTTTT
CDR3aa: CASSRPGGFDGELFF

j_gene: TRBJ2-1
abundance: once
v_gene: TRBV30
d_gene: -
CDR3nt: TGTGCCTGGAGTGCACATCCCGGGGGATACAATGAGCAGTTCTTC
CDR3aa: CAWSAHPGGYNEQFF

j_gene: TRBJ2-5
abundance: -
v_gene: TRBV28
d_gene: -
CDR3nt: TGTGCCAGCAGTTGGGGAGGGGGCCAAGAGACCCAGTACTTC
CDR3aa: CASSWGGGQETQYF

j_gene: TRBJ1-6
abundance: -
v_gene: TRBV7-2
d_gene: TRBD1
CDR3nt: TGTGCCAGCAGCTTAGTCGGGACAGGGGCGCCACCCCTCCACTTT
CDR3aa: CASSLVGTGAPPLHF

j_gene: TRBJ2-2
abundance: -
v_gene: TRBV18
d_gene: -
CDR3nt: TGTGCCAGCTCACCTCGGTTGGTTATAGGACCGCCGAAGGACACCGGGGAGCTGTTTTTT
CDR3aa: CASSPRLVIGPPKDTGELFF

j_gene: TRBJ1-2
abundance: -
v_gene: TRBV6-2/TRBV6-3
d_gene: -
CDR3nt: TGTGCCAGCAGTTACGGTTTGGCAGTCTATGGCTACACCTTC
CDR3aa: CASSYGLAVYGYTF

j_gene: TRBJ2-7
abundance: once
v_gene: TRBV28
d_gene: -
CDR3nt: TGTGCCAGCAGTTTAACGGGGCGGGAGCAGTACTTC
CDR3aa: CASSLTGREQYF

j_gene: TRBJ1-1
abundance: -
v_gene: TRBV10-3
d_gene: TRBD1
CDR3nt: TGTGCCATCAGGGGACAGATGAACACTGAAGCTTTCTTT
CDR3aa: CAIRGQMNTEAFF

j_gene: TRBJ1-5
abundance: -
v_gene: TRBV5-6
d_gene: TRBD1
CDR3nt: TGTGCCAGCAGCCGGGACAGGGGGCTCAGTCAGCCCCAGCATTTT
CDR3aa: CASSRDRGLSQPQHF

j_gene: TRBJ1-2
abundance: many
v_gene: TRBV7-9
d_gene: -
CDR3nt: TGTGCCAGCAGCTTAGGCGCGAATAACTATGGCTACACCTTC
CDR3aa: CASSLGANNYGYTF

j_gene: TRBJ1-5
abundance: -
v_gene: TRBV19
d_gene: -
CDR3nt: TGTGCCAGACCCTGGGGGGTATTGGGACAAACCAATCAGCCCCAGCATTTT
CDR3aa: CARPWGVLGQTNQPQHF

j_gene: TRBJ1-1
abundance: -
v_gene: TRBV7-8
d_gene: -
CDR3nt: TGTGCCAGCAGCTCAGCAATTATGAACACTGAAGCTTTCTTT
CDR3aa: CASSSAIMNTEAFF